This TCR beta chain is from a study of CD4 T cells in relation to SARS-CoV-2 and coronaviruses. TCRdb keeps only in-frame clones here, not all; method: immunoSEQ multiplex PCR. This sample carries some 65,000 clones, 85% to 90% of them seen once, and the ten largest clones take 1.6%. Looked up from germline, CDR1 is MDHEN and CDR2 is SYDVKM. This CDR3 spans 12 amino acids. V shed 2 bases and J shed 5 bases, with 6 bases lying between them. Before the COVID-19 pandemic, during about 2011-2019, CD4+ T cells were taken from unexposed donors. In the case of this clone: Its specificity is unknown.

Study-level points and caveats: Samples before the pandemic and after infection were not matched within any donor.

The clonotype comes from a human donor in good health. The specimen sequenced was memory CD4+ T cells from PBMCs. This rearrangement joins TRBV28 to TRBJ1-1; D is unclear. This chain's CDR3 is CASSLGRTEAFF. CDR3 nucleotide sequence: TGTGCCAGCAGTTTAGGTAGGACTGAAGCTTTCTTT.